The present T cell receptor beta chain was sequenced within a study of graft-versus-host responses after intestinal transplantation (dated by TCRdb to the early 2020s). Some background on the complete study: The transplants that recipients got were multivisceral, liver-intestinal, or isolated intestinal. Donor T cell macrochimerism was defined as a peak of at least 4% donor T cells among recipient peripheral blood mononuclear cells. Alloreactive clones were identified by sequencing pre-transplant mixed lymphocyte reaction products and comparing these products with unstimulated pre-transplant donor and recipient T cells. After intestinal transplantation, graft-versus-host and host-versus-graft alloreactive T cell clones were followed in the graft, circulation and bone marrow using bulk TCR-beta CDR3 sequencing. A cohort of 24 intestinal transplant recipients, including one retransplant, was enrolled, and a few patients lacking pretransplant specimens were excluded. Samples from a few later patients were sequenced in-house on an Illumina MiSeq with MiXCR processing rather than by the commercial service. All recipients received anti-thymocyte globulin induction followed by maintenance tacrolimus and steroids for approximately 3 years.

Blood samples were collected up to 4 times in the first month after transplant and then at least monthly when available. Libraries came from the immunoSEQ multiplex PCR assay. High-throughput TCR-beta CDR3 sequencing of genomic DNA from most patients was performed by Adaptive Biotechnologies. Turning to the authors' computational methods: TCR sequencing data were retrieved from Adaptive's ImmunoSEQ software for more than 15 patients, whereas a few other patients were processed with MiXCR and VDJtools. CDR3 nucleotide sequences shared between donor and recipient were removed because their origin could not be assigned. Alloreactive clones required at least 2-fold expansion over unstimulated cells and minimum CFSE-low frequency of 0.002% (template counts) or 0.001% (read counts). Clones were considered mappable if detected in sequenced pre-transplant spleen, lymph node, or MLR CFSE-low populations of the donor or recipient. The cumulative frequency of alloreactive clones was calculated as a percentage of all sequences, weighted by copy number. TCRdb's version of the immuneACCESS table is confined to in-frame rearrangements and falls short of the full clone set. An unresolved V gene accounts for under half of the shortfall where checked; the remainder is of unknown origin. That table supplies the V and J calls and clone size; D and trimming were determined from the DNA. The sample table contains roughly 60,000 clones; only one count was recorded for around nine tenths of them. The biggest ten clones account for 1.5% to 2% of the sample.

Beyond this particular receptor, the publication reports: Early after transplant, peak levels of circulating GvH clones were found to be associated with declines in HvG clones. In patients with donor T cell macrochimerism, the allografts had high GvH to HvG T cell clonal ratios. GvH clones were found in recipient bone marrow, and some of the GvH clones appeared earlier in ileal mucosa or blood, which is consistent with an intestinal mucosal origin. The relatively low number and heterogeneity of intestinal transplant patients limited the conclusions.

In the case of this clone: Its cognate antigen has yet to be identified. Per-nucleotide qualities are absent, and no much larger clonotype sits a single base away.

Based on the germline V gene, the CDR1 and CDR2 sequences are MNHEY and SVGAGI. V sheds 5 bases and J sheds 0 bases, leaving 13 bases between their ends. CDR3 length: 15 amino acids, cysteine to phenylalanine. Of all the DNA, just the CDR3 is kept, 45 bases in frame from base 1. The material was PBMCs, obtained 26 days after transplant. The chain is made from TRBV6-5 and TRBJ1-1; possibly the D gene is TRBD1, per 5 matching bases. The TCR comes from a human patient who received an intestinal transplant, so some T cells may come from the graft donor. The encoded CDR3 is CASSVESGLNTEAFF. The base sequence is TGTGCCAGCAGTGTTGAATCAGGGTTGAACACTGAAGCTTTCTTT.